This T cell receptor beta chain was identified during a study of blood T cell repertoires in COVID-19. Across the whole study: Acute-phase and convalescent COVID-19 samples originated in the United States, Italy and Spain.

Method: immunoSEQ multiplex PCR; TCRdb's copy keeps in-frame clones and lacks some. The sample records over 120,000 clones, around 89% being singletons. This clone appeared many times. The CDR3 length is 14 residues. V was trimmed by 0 bases and J by 8 bases, leaving 11 bases between them. CDR1 is KGHSH, CDR2 LQKENI, per germline. Sequencing was performed on peripheral blood. The TCR comes from a man aged 55 to 70 with active or convalescent COVID-19. The V gene is TRBV18, the J gene TRBJ2-1, with D perhaps matching TRBD2 (6 bases). The CDR3 reads CASSPPTRGDEQFF. In nucleotides, the CDR3 is TGTGCCAGCTCACCACCGACTAGGGGAGATGAGCAGTTCTTC.